The next 8 T cell receptor beta chains were all read from a single sample in a study of cytomegalovirus exposure and HLA in healthy donors. This PCR relied on a set of 60 Vbeta primers and 13 Jbeta primers. The repertoire was sequenced with immunoSEQ multiplex PCR; TCRdb's copy has only in-frame clones and lacks some. Of fewer than 200,000 clones in the sample, less than 75% are singletons; the top ten hold 1.5%. Specimen: PBMCs. Source of these receptors: a girl under 18 in good health and CMV-seronegative.

In this sample, this clone turned up a few times. The V call is TRBV7-9, the J call TRBJ1-2; D gene uncertain. The CDR3 totals 15 residues. The germline CDR1 and CDR2 sequences are SEHNR and FQNEAQ (reference sequence). Trimming left V 3 bases short and J 8 bases short, with 19 bases between. CDR3 sequence reads: CASSFSVPSGPGYTF. The CDR3 region has the DNA TGTGCCAGCAGCTTTTCAGTCCCCAGCGGCCCGGGCTACACCTTC.

The V call is TRBV2, the J call TRBJ1-3; a weak D match, TRBD1 (6 bases). This CDR3 contains 15 residues. Per germline, CDR1 SNHLY and CDR2 FYNNEI. The ends were cut back, 8 bases at V and 6 bases at J, with 20 bases in the middle. DNA of the CDR3: TGTGCCAGCTGCCTTGGGGGCCAAAGGGCAAACACCATATATTTT. Translated, it gives CASCLGGQRANTIYF.

This clone was counted between two and nine times. CDR3 nucleotide sequence: TGTGCCGGCCGACAGGGTAACACTGAAGCTTTCTTT. Its translation is CAGRQGNTEAFF. The V call is TRBV5-4, the J call TRBJ1-1; 7 bases align to TRBD1. CDR3 size: 12 residues. V lost 10 bases and J lost 2; bases outside the gene matches: 5. Germline CDR1 SGHNT, CDR2 YYREEE (reference sequence).

The rearrangement joins TRBV5-1 to TRBJ2-4; D gene uncertain. This CDR3 comprises 15 residues. V lost 1 base and J 2 bases, leaving 10 bases between the germline ends. Germline V gene data show CDR1 as SGHRS and CDR2 as YFSETQ. In DNA, the CDR3 is TGCGCCAGCAGCTTGAGTATAGAAACCAAAAACATTCAGTACTTC. Amino acids: CASSLSIETKNIQYF.

The rearrangement uses TRBV6-5 and TRBJ1-5; the match to TRBD1 covers 7 bases. CDR1 and CDR2 (germline): MNHEY, SVGAGI. The CDR3 is 15 residues long. With 4 bases clipped from V and 1 base from J, the junction kept 4 bases outside the gene matches. The CDR3 spells CASSSVTGSNQPQHF. CDR3 DNA: TGTGCCAGCAGTTCCGTGACAGGGAGCAATCAGCCCCAGCATTTT.

The chain has TRBV5-1 and TRBJ1-2; 7 nucleotides agree with TRBD1. Germline-derived CDR1 and CDR2 are SGHRS and YFSETQ. The length of the CDR3 is 12 residues. V lost 5 bases and J lost 7; bases outside the gene matches: 5. The CDR3 nucleotides read TGCGCCAGCAGTTTTGACAGGGCTGGCTACACCTTC. This encodes CASSFDRAGYTF.

The chain couples TRBV9 to TRBJ2-5; TRBD2 matches 10 bases. Germline CDR1 SGDLS, CDR2 YYNGEE. V trimming: 1 base; J trimming: 4 bases; junction bases outside the gene matches: 1. This CDR3 comprises 14 residues. The CDR3 is CASSVSSGGETQYF. The CDR3 region has the DNA TGTGCCAGCAGCGTATCTAGCGGGGGAGAGACCCAGTACTTC.

This clone was recorded a few times. The gene calls are TRBV7-8 and TRBJ1-6, with TRBD1 matching over 8 bases. This CDR3 region has 17 residues. With 1 base clipped from V and 7 bases from J, the junction kept 9 bases outside the gene matches. Per germline, CDR1 SGHVS and CDR2 FQNEAQ. CDR3 DNA: TGTGCCAGCAGCTTAGTCCCGACAGGGGTGCGGAATTCACCCCTCCACTTT. As protein: CASSLVPTGVRNSPLHF.